This is a list of T cell receptor beta chains from one sample in a study of OX40 agonist ivuxolimab in advanced cancers. Assay used: immunoSEQ multiplex PCR; TCRdb lists only in-frame clones, some missing. Of approximately 82,000 clones in the sample, about 93% were seen once. The material sequenced was CD4+ or CD8+ T cells sorted from blood, taken in a trial of the OX40 agonist ivuxolimab. These receptors all come from an adult with an advanced solid tumor such as melanoma, head and neck, liver or kidney cancer. CDR3s include the opening cysteine and the closing phenylalanine or tryptophan. A D gene is named only where the DNA matches it firmly. Clone size is stated in some rows and not others, as once, few, many or a class when expanded.

J,size,D,V,DNA,CDR3
TRBJ2-7,.,TRBD1,TRBV6-5,TGTGCCAGCACCTTCGGACAGGGTGGATACGAGCAGTACTTC,CASTFGQGGYEQYF
TRBJ1-6,.,.,TRBV6-5,TGTGCCAGCAGTTCCATACTAGGGCATTCACCCCTCCACTTT,CASSSILGHSPLHF
TRBJ2-7,once,TRBD2,TRBV27,TGTGCCAGCAGTTACGGGGAGGGGCAGTACTTC,CASSYGEGQYF
TRBJ1-2,once,.,TRBV30,TGTGCCTGGAGTGTTACGCGGGCGAGCTACACCTTC,CAWSVTRASYTF
TRBJ1-2,.,TRBD1,TRBV7-9,TGTGCCAGCAGCTTAGACAGGGGAGTCTATGGCTACACCTTC,CASSLDRGVYGYTF
TRBJ2-7,.,TRBD2,TRBV6-1,TGTGCCAGCAGTGAAGGGGTAGAGGTGTGGACTAGCGGGAGGGATCACTACGAGCAGTACTTC,CASSEGVEVWTSGRDHYEQYF
TRBJ1-2,.,.,TRBV19,TGTGCCAGTTCCTCGGGGGGTCCGAACTATGGCTACACCTTC,CASSSGGPNYGYTF
TRBJ1-2,.,TRBD1,TRBV27,TGTGCCAGCAGCTGGACAGGGGATCACTATGGCTACACCTTC,CASSWTGDHYGYTF
TRBJ1-2,.,TRBD1,TRBV4-1,TGCGCCAGCAGCCTCTCGAGGGGGCCTAAGCATGGCTACACCTTC,CASSLSRGPKHGYTF
TRBJ1-5,.,.,TRBV5-6,TGTGCCAGCAGCTTGGAGGGCCGTCAGCCCCAGCATTTT,CASSLEGRQPQHF
TRBJ2-2,.,.,TRBV27,TGTGCCAGCAGTTTATCGGTTGGGGGGCCCACCGGGGAGCTGTTTTTT,CASSLSVGGPTGELFF
TRBJ2-7,.,.,TRBV6-6,TGTGCCAGCAGGGAGGTGACCAGGTCCTACGAGCAGTACTTC,CASREVTRSYEQYF
TRBJ2-7,.,.,TRBV6-5,TGTGCCAGCGGAGACAGGGAGGGCTACGAGCAGTACTTC,CASGDREGYEQYF
TRBJ1-2,.,TRBD1,TRBV6-6,TGTGCCAGCGAGGGGGCAAGCTATGGCTACACCTTC,CASEGASYGYTF
TRBJ1-2,.,.,TRBV29-1,TGCAGCGTTGGACAGGAGAGTAACTATGGCTACACCTTC,CSVGQESNYGYTF
TRBJ2-4,.,.,TRBV27,TGTGCCAGCAGTTCCCGATGGTGGAGGGGGGGAAACATTCAGTACTTC,CASSSRWWRGGNIQYF
TRBJ2-1,once,.,TRBV5-6,TGTGCCAGCAGCGGGTTGGGCCCCTCCTACAATGAGCAGTTCTTC,CASSGLGPSYNEQFF
TRBJ2-5,.,TRBD1,TRBV9,TGTGCCAGCAGCGTAGCGGACAGGGTTGAGACCCAGTACTTC,CASSVADRVETQYF
TRBJ2-7,.,TRBD2,TRBV27,TGTGCCAGCAGTTTATCTGCGGGAGGAAACTACGAGCAGTACTTC,CASSLSAGGNYEQYF
TRBJ1-2,few,.,TRBV4-2,TGTGCCAGCAGCCAGGAACTTACTGCCTATGGCTACACCTTC,CASSQELTAYGYTF
TRBJ2-7,once,.,TRBV7-2,TGTGCCAGCAGCCGATTTGGGACTGAGACCTACGAGCAGTACTTC,CASSRFGTETYEQYF
TRBJ2-1,.,.,TRBV27,TGTGCCAGCAGTCCCTCTGGAAATGAGCAGTTCTTC,CASSPSGNEQFF
TRBJ2-1,.,TRBD2,TRBV5-1,TGCGCCAGCAGCCCCTGGTTAGCGGGAGACCATGAGCAGTTCTTC,CASSPWLAGDHEQFF
TRBJ2-1,medium-sized,.,TRBV21-1,TGTGCCAGCAAGCTCGACGACAGGTCGCCTAACAATGAGCAGTTCTTC,CASKLDDRSPNNEQFF
TRBJ2-5,.,TRBD1,TRBV7-9,TGTGCCAGCAGCTTACGGGACAGGGGGTTCCAAGAGACCCAGTACTTC,CASSLRDRGFQETQYF
TRBJ1-5,.,.,TRBV7-9,TGTGCCAGCAGCCCGGGCGGGGATCAGCCCCAGCATTTT,CASSPGGDQPQHF
TRBJ1-5,.,.,TRBV12-1,TGTGCCAGCAGCTCTCCGGCCCAGCCCCAGCATTTT,CASSSPAQPQHF
TRBJ1-1,.,.,TRBV19,TGTGCCAGTAGTATGGGGGTCATGAACACTGAAGCTTTCTTT,CASSMGVMNTEAFF
TRBJ2-7,.,.,TRBV27,TGTGCCAGCAGTTACCGATCAGGGAGCGAGCAGTACTTC,CASSYRSGSEQYF
TRBJ2-7,.,TRBD2,TRBV5-4,TGTGCCAGCAGCCCGGTAGCGGGAGACTACGAGCAGTACTTC,CASSPVAGDYEQYF
TRBJ2-7,.,.,TRBV29-1,TGCAGCGTTGAAGGCAGCTACGAGCAGTACTTC,CSVEGSYEQYF
TRBJ1-2,.,.,TRBV12-5,TGTGCTAGTGGTTTGTCGTCGGGAGGTAACTATGGCTACACCTTC,CASGLSSGGNYGYTF
TRBJ2-3,.,.,TRBV7-6,TGTGCCAGCGCGGCGAGCGGAAGCACAGATACGCAGTATTTT,CASAASGSTDTQYF
TRBJ1-2,.,.,TRBV30,TGTGCCTTCCTCGCAGGGAACTATGGCTACACCTTC,CAFLAGNYGYTF
TRBJ2-7,.,.,TRBV28,TGTGCCAGCAGTTCCTCTGCCTACGAGCAGTACTTC,CASSSSAYEQYF
TRBJ1-6,.,.,TRBV9,TGTGCCAGCAGCGTAGATTCGAGCTCCTATAATTCACCCCTCCACTTT,CASSVDSSSYNSPLHF
TRBJ2-2,.,TRBD2,TRBV19,TGTGCCAGTGCCCATCTCGGGCCAGCGGGGTTCACCGGGGAGCTGTTTTTT,CASAHLGPAGFTGELFF
TRBJ1-2,once,.,TRBV5-5,TGTGCCAGCAGCTCTGGAGGCAGGTTTGGAGATGGCTACACCTTC,CASSSGGRFGDGYTF
TRBJ1-2,.,.,TRBV18,TGTGCCAGCTCACCAGGGCAGGGAGGCTATGGCTACACCTTC,CASSPGQGGYGYTF